The subject of this entry is one T cell receptor (beta chain). Antigen unknown. With 5 bases removed from V and 1 base from J, the gap between germline ends came to 11 bases. The germline V gene has CDR1 SGHVS and CDR2 FNYEAQ. The CDR3 extends over 14 amino acids. The data belong to a study of radiation and T cells in renal cell carcinoma. Time point meaning: blood 4 weeks post-SBRT, at nephrectomy. The treatment here: 15 Gy SBRT to primary tumor, nephrectomy 4 weeks later. This renal cell carcinoma was of the clear cell type. Study results and limitations: Pretreatment tumor biopsies were lacking, so baseline clonotypes are unknown.

Using immunoSEQ multiplex PCR, the repertoire was profiled, and TCRdb retains in-frame clones only, with some absent. The data contain tens of thousands of clones, 85% of them singletons. This TCR derives from a man aged 45-65 years with renal cell carcinoma. This rearrangement joins TRBV7-6 to TRBJ1-1; maybe TRBD1 (6 bases). The specimen was blood, collected from a patient whose treatment included radiotherapy and nephrectomy. For the CDR3, the DNA is TGTGCCAGCAGCCCTCGGACAGAGAACACTGAAGCTTTCTTT. It codes for CASSPRTENTEAFF.